These 28 T cell receptor beta chains were sequenced from one sample in a study of T cell repertoires and Cas9 in healthy adults. Data came from immunoSEQ multiplex PCR; TCRdb stores just in-frame clones and leaves some out. The profile covers tens of thousands of clones, with roughly 89% appearing a single time and 1.5% to 1.7% taken by the ten largest. Sequencing was carried out using CD4+ effector T cells (CD127+, CD25-, CD137-, CD154-) from PBMCs; culture status not recorded. These receptors were obtained from a human donor in good health.

The chain employs TRBV29-1 and TRBJ1-2; D is unclear. This CDR3 contains 11 residues. The ends were cut back, 7 bases at V and 7 bases at J, with 13 bases in the middle. Germline-derived CDR1 and CDR2 are SQVTM and ANQGSEA. This CDR3 is CSAEQTTGYTF. CDR3 coding DNA: TGCAGCGCTGAGCAAACTACTGGCTACACCTTC.

The rearrangement joins TRBV5-1 to TRBJ2-5, with D maybe TRBD2 (7 bases). The CDR3 totals 16 residues. Trimming took off 0 bases at V and 2 bases at J, with 14 bases between the two ends. Germline V lookup: CDR1 SGHRS, CDR2 YFSETQ. CDR3 DNA: TGCGCCAGCAGCTTGGAAGGCGGGGGCCTTCAAGAGACCCAGTACTTC. As protein: CASSLEGGGLQETQYF.

This clone is classed as medium-sized (0.01 to 0.1%). The chain recombines TRBV10-3 with TRBJ2-1, with 11 bases identical to TRBD2. From germline, CDR1 is ENHRY and CDR2 SYGVKD. V lost 0 bases to trimming and J lost 5 bases; unmatched junction nucleotides: 3. This CDR3 is 16 amino acids long. CDR3 nucleotide sequence: TGTGCCATCAGTGAGTCGACTAGCGGGGATAACAATGAGCAGTTCTTC. Translating gives CAISESTSGDNNEQFF.

This rearrangement joins TRBV28 to TRBJ2-7; D may be TRBD1 (6 bases). The ends were cut back, 6 bases at V and 1 base at J, with 13 bases in the middle. The CDR3 spans 14 residues. Germline CDR1 MDHEN, CDR2 SYDVKM. The CDR3, as DNA: TGTGCCAGCAGCAAAGGGGACACATCCTACGAGCAGTACTTC. Amino acid sequence: CASSKGDTSYEQYF. Complete variable domain (other parts from reference TRBV28 and TRBJ2-7): DVKVTQSSRYLVKRTGEKVFLECVQDMDHENMFWYRQDPGLGLRLIYFSYDVKMKEKGDIPEGYSVSREKKERFSLILESASTNQTSMYLCASSKGDTSYEQYFGPGTRLTVT.

The chain uses TRBV5-8 and TRBJ1-2; D may be TRBD1 (6 bases). Trimming cost V 2 bases and J 13 bases, with 18 bases left between them. CDR1 is SGHTS and CDR2 is YDEGEE in the germline V gene. The CDR3 has 13 amino acids. For the CDR3, the DNA is TGTGCCAGCAGCTTTGCCGGGACACCCGTTGGCACCTTC. It translates to CASSFAGTPVGTF. The whole variable domain, filled in from reference TRBV5-8 and TRBJ1-2, reads EAGVTQSPTHLIKTRGQQATLRCSPISGHTSVYWYQQALGLGLQFLLWYDEGEERNRGNFPPRFSGRQFPNYSSELNVNALELEDSALYLCASSFAGTPVGTFGSGTRLTVV.

J is TRBJ2-1 and V is TRBV7-9; 7 nucleotides match TRBD2. J lost 8 bases, V lost 7 bases, and 17 bases had no gene match. The germline CDR1 and CDR2 sequences are SEHNR and FQNEAQ (reference sequence). The CDR3 consists of 16 residues. The CDR3, as DNA: TGTGCCAGCACCTGGGGGGGAGGGCCAGGAGGGTATGAGCAGTTCTTC. Translation: CASTWGGGPGGYEQFF.

This clone was observed a single time. The chain uses TRBV7-2 and TRBJ2-7; 9 bases align to TRBD2. The length of the CDR3 is 15 residues. Germline V gives CDR1 SGHTA, CDR2 FQGNSA. J lost 2 bases, V lost 0 bases, and 2 bases had no gene match. CDR3 sequence reads: CASSLAGGRAYEQYF. The CDR3 coding sequence is TGTGCCAGCAGCTTAGCCGGCGGGAGGGCCTACGAGCAGTACTTC.

The chain employs TRBV6-1 and TRBJ2-5, with 8 nucleotides matching TRBD1. TRBJ2-7 explains the end of the DNA better; the J call may be wrong. The CDR3 spans 15 residues. Germline CDR1 and CDR2: MNHNS and SASEGT. The CDR3 loop is CASRMGQVGSYEQYF. DNA for the CDR3: TGTGCCAGCAGGATGGGACAGGTGGGCTCCTACGAGCAGTACTTC.

The chain employs TRBV6-6 and TRBJ1-3; tentatively, D is TRBD1 (6 bases). CDR1 is MNHNY and CDR2 is SVGAGI in the germline V gene (reference sequence). The CDR3 totals 14 residues. V was clipped by 6 bases and J by 3 bases, with 12 bases between them. The CDR3 is CASSLRGYGNTIYF. Here the CDR3 DNA reads TGTGCCAGCAGCCTCAGGGGCTATGGAAACACCATATATTTT.

The chain is built from TRBV5-1 and TRBJ1-3; 7 bases are a match to TRBD1. Germline V gives CDR1 SGHRS, CDR2 YFSETQ. The CDR3 has 14 amino acids. The trim removed 3 bases at V and 3 bases at J, leaving 3 bases unmatched. The DNA for the CDR3 is TGCGCCAGCAGCTGGGGGACAGATGGAAACACCATATATTTT. It yields the protein CASSWGTDGNTIYF.

The J gene is TRBJ1-1, the V gene TRBV28, with D possibly TRBD1 on 6 matching bases. V was cut by 6 bases and J by 6 bases, with 20 bases left in between. Germline assignment: CDR1 MDHEN and CDR2 SYDVKM. This CDR3 contains 15 residues. The CDR3 region has the DNA TGTGCCAGCAGATATAGCAGGGGACGGGGGTCTGAAGCTTTCTTT. It codes for CASRYSRGRGSEAFF.

The rearrangement joins TRBV4-2 to TRBJ2-3, with D possibly TRBD2 on 5 matching bases. The CDR3 runs to 15 residues. Germline V gene lookup returns CDR1 LGHNA and CDR2 YNFKEQ. Deletions cut 0 bases from V and 5 bases from J, with 12 bases between. The DNA for the CDR3 is TGTGCCAGCAGCCAAGAGGTCCTAGCCCAAGATACGCAGTATTTT. The encoded protein is CASSQEVLAQDTQYF.

The chain is built from TRBV28 and TRBJ1-3; unclear D gene. V was pared by 5 bases and J by 4 bases, with 24 bases between. The CDR3 covers 18 residues. In germline, CDR1 is MDHEN, CDR2 SYDVKM. CDR3 sequence: CASSVGRGRVGSGNTIYF. Here the CDR3 DNA reads TGTGCCAGCAGTGTGGGTCGTGGTAGGGTAGGATCCGGAAACACCATATATTTT.

V is TRBV28 and J is TRBJ1-2; the D gene is possibly TRBD1 (5 bases). This CDR3 spans 13 amino acids. Germline V gene lookup returns CDR1 MDHEN and CDR2 SYDVKM. Trimming shortened V by 2 bases and J by 7 bases, and 11 bases separated the two germline ends. Written as DNA, the CDR3 is TGTGCCAGCAGTTTAAGGAACAGGAGTGGCTACACCTTC. Amino acids: CASSLRNRSGYTF.

J is TRBJ2-7 and V is TRBV9, with D possibly called TRBD1 or TRBD2 (5 bases each). The CDR3 has 15 amino acids. Per germline, CDR1 SGDLS and CDR2 YYNGEE. Deletions cut 3 bases from V and 0 bases from J, with 13 bases between. The CDR3 DNA sequence: TGTGCCAGCAGCGGTACAGTGGGGGACTCCTACGAGCAGTACTTC. Protein: CASSGTVGDSYEQYF.

In its sample, this clone was seen a few times. The chain recombines TRBV7-3 with TRBJ2-2; D not certain. Per germline, CDR1 SGHTA and CDR2 FQGTGA. The CDR3 loop spans 14 amino acids. V was trimmed by 2 bases and J by 2 bases, leaving 6 bases between them. The CDR3 here is CASSLLSNTGELFF. In DNA, the CDR3 is TGTGCCAGCAGCTTACTGAGTAACACCGGGGAGCTGTTTTTT.

The chain is built from TRBV5-4 and TRBJ1-6, with D perhaps matching TRBD1 (5 bases). The length of the CDR3 is 14 residues. The germline gives CDR1 SGHNT, CDR2 YYREEE (reference sequence). Trimming took 7 bases from V and 6 from J, leaving 14 bases between them. CDR3 nucleotide sequence: TGTGCCAGCGGGGGGGGACGAGCTAATTCACCCCTCCACTTT. Its translation: CASGGGRANSPLHF.

A single count supports this clone. The chain carries TRBV5-1 and TRBJ2-1; TRBD2 aligns across 9 bases. With 3 bases clipped from V and 7 bases from J, the junction kept 8 bases outside the gene matches. CDR1 and CDR2 (germline): SGHRS, YFSETQ. The CDR3 sequence is 15 residues long. The CDR3 loop reads CASSSTSGFGNEQFF. The CDR3 DNA follows: TGCGCCAGCAGCTCAACTAGCGGGTTCGGGAATGAGCAGTTCTTC.

The chain recombines TRBV6-1 with TRBJ2-7; 7 nucleotides match TRBD1. The germline V gene encodes CDR1 MNHNS and CDR2 SASEGT. CDR3 length equals 14 residues. V lost 5 bases, J lost 2 bases, and 6 bases stayed unmatched. The CDR3 loop reads CASSTGQRTYEQYF. CDR3 DNA: TGTGCCAGCAGTACGGGACAGAGAACCTACGAGCAGTACTTC.

The chain carries TRBV7-3 and TRBJ1-1; D remains unclear. Trimming left V 1 base short and J 0 bases short, with 3 bases between. The CDR3 covers 13 residues. Germline V gives CDR1 SGHTA, CDR2 FQGTGA. DNA of the CDR3: TGTGCCAGCAGCTTAAGGCTGAACACTGAAGCTTTCTTT. Its translation is CASSLRLNTEAFF.

This chain connects TRBV6-1 to TRBJ1-1; D is unresolved. The CDR3 is 13 residues long. Germline values: CDR1 MNHNS, CDR2 SASEGT. V was cut by 6 bases and J by 4 bases, with 12 bases left in between. This CDR3 is CASRPPAGTEAFF. CDR3 bases: TGTGCCAGCAGACCTCCAGCGGGCACTGAAGCTTTCTTT.

In DNA, the CDR3 is TGTGCCAGCAGATTGGGGCAGGTGAACACTGAAGCTTTCTTT. It encodes CASRLGQVNTEAFF. This chain joins TRBV2 and TRBJ1-1, with D perhaps matching TRBD1 (5 bases). The V end lost 6 bases, the J end lost 0 bases, and 11 bases lay between the germline ends. Germline CDR1 is SNHLY and CDR2 is FYNNEI. The CDR3 consists of 14 residues.

This rearrangement joins TRBV7-2 to TRBJ1-4; TRBD1 might be the D (5 bases). There are 17 residues in the CDR3. V was cut by 5 bases and J by 1 base, with 17 bases left in between. Germline CDR1 reads SGHTA; CDR2 reads FQGNSA. The DNA for the CDR3 is TGTGCCAGCAGCCCCAATATGTGGGGGGAAACTAATGAAAAACTGTTTTTT. This sequence encodes CASSPNMWGETNEKLFF.

The rearrangement joins TRBV18 to TRBJ1-6; 7 bases map to TRBD1. The V segment lost 5 bases and the J segment 8 bases; nucleotides outside the gene matches: 6. This CDR3 is built from 14 residues. From germline, CDR1 is KGHSH and CDR2 LQKENI. The CDR3 is CASSATGRDSPLHF. CDR3 nucleotides: TGTGCCAGCTCAGCGACAGGGAGGGATTCACCCCTCCACTTT.

The CDR3 region is CASSSDRGAEAFF. The CDR3 DNA follows: TGTGCCAGCTCTTCGGACAGGGGCGCTGAAGCTTTCTTT. The chain employs TRBV18 and TRBJ1-1, with 9 nucleotides matching TRBD1. The CDR3 contains 13 residues. V was clipped by 6 bases and J by 6 bases; unmatched bases: 5. CDR1 and CDR2 from the germline V gene are KGHSH and LQKENI.

The genes are TRBV5-6 and TRBJ2-5, with D perhaps matching TRBD1 or TRBD2 (6 bases each). The CDR3 has 14 amino acids. V shed 4 bases and J shed 4 bases, with 14 bases lying between them. Germline assignment: CDR1 SGHDT and CDR2 YYEEEE. The CDR3 nucleotides are TGTGCCAGCAGCGGGGGGCCGGGTGGAGAGACCCAGTACTTC. It yields the protein CASSGGPGGETQYF. Supplemented by reference TRBV5-6 and TRBJ2-5, the full variable domain reads DAGVTQSPTHLIKTRGQQVTLRCSPKSGHDTVSWYQQALGQGPQFIFQYYEEEERQRGNFPDRFSGHQFPNYSSELNVNALLLGDSALYLCASSGGPGGETQYFGPGTRLLVL.

The V gene is TRBV5-1, the J gene TRBJ2-2; D perhaps matches TRBD1 (5 bases). The germline V gene has CDR1 SGHRS and CDR2 YFSETQ. Trimming cost V 5 bases and J 2 bases, with 7 bases left between them. This CDR3 is 13 amino acids long. The CDR3 DNA follows: TGCGCCAGCAGGACAGAAAACACCGGGGAGCTGTTTTTT. Its translation is CASRTENTGELFF.

The gene calls are TRBV5-4 and TRBJ2-3; 7 bases match TRBD1. Germline CDR1 SGHNT, CDR2 YYREEE (reference sequence). The CDR3 consists of 14 residues. The junction had 5 bases not matched to a gene; V was cut back by 5 bases and J by 2 bases. The CDR3 DNA reads as TGTGCCAGCAGACAAACAGGGGCCACAGATACGCAGTATTTT. Amino acids: CASRQTGATDTQYF.